The 25 T cell receptor beta chains below were found in one sample sequenced in a study of blood T cell repertoires in COVID-19. Sequenced by immunoSEQ multiplex PCR; TCRdb stores in-frame clones only, minus some. The sample records nearly 300,000 clones, 89% being singletons. Material for sequencing was PBMCs or T cells enriched from blood (not recorded which). All receptors derive from a woman aged 45-60 years who had been exposed to COVID-19.

The J gene is TRBJ2-7, the V gene TRBV5-1; 10 nucleotides line up with TRBD1. The J segment lost 3 bases and the V segment lost 3 bases, leaving 3 bases of the junction unmatched. The CDR3 has 14 amino acids. The germline V gene has CDR1 SGHRS and CDR2 YFSETQ. The DNA of the CDR3 is TGCGCCAGCAGCTCGGGACAGGGGATCTACGAGCAGTACTTC. Translating gives CASSSGQGIYEQYF.

This clone was seen just once. This chain joins TRBV11-1 and TRBJ1-1, with D perhaps TRBD1 (6 bases). From germline, CDR1 is SGHAT and CDR2 FQDESV (reference sequence). The length of the CDR3 is 16 residues. Between the trimmed V and J ends, which lost 0 bases and 1 base, there was a span of 12 bases. For the CDR3, the DNA is TGTGCCAGCAGCTTAGCGCTAGGACAGCCGAACACTGAAGCTTTCTTT. This sequence encodes CASSLALGQPNTEAFF. Combining the CDR3 with reference TRBV11-1 and TRBJ1-1 gives the whole variable domain EAEVAQSPRYKITEKSQAVAFWCDPISGHATLYWYRQILGQGPELLVQFQDESVVDDSQLPKDRFSAERLKGVDSTLKIQPAELGDSAMYLCASSLALGQPNTEAFFGQGTRLTVV.

This clone was found once. The chain employs TRBV11-2 and TRBJ1-6; 7 nucleotides agree with TRBD1. Looked up from germline, CDR1 is SGHAT and CDR2 is FQNNGV. This CDR3 has 16 residues. The J segment lost 7 bases and the V segment lost 5 bases, leaving 11 bases of the junction unmatched. CDR3 residues: CASSQNRQGRNSPLHF. The CDR3 coding sequence is TGTGCCAGCAGCCAAAACCGACAGGGTAGGAATTCACCCCTCCACTTT.

V and J are TRBV27 and TRBJ1-6; D remains ambiguous. V lost 5 bases and J 5 bases, leaving 13 bases between the germline ends. Germline V gives CDR1 MNHEY, CDR2 SMNVEV (reference sequence). The CDR3 length is 15 residues. The CDR3 sequence: CASSLAPLDNSPLHF. DNA for the CDR3: TGTGCCAGCAGTCTGGCTCCGTTGGATAATTCACCCCTCCACTTT.

The rearrangement joins TRBV5-1 to TRBJ1-2; perhaps TRBD1 as D (6 bases). Germline loops: CDR1 SGHRS, CDR2 YFSETQ. This CDR3 is 13 amino acids long. V was shortened by 4 bases and J by 7 bases, with 14 bases between the two germline ends. The CDR3 is CASSLGQGSGYTF. In nucleotides, the CDR3 is TGCGCCAGCAGCCTGGGCCAGGGGTCTGGCTACACCTTC.

The V gene is TRBV7-8, the J gene TRBJ2-3; D remains ambiguous. The V gene lost 8 bases and the J gene lost 4 bases, with 16 bases spanning the gap. Germline V gives CDR1 SGHVS, CDR2 FQNEAQ. The CDR3 consists of 14 residues. The CDR3 sequence: CASLLKRSADTQYF. The CDR3 DNA reads TGTGCCAGCCTTTTGAAGAGGTCGGCAGATACGCAGTATTTT.

The J gene is TRBJ2-5, the V gene TRBV11-2; TRBD2 matches at 11 bases. The CDR3 is made up of 15 amino acids. Germline CDR1 and CDR2: SGHAT and FQNNGV. J lost 3 bases, V lost 3 bases, and 3 bases had no gene match. CDR3 in DNA: TGTGCCAGCAGCTTTACTAGCGGGGGTAAAGAGACCCAGTACTTC. This gives the protein CASSFTSGGKETQYF.

The rearrangement links TRBV18 to TRBJ2-1; 8 bases align to TRBD2. This CDR3 is 15 amino acids long. The V segment lost 0 bases and the J segment 8 bases; nucleotides outside the gene matches: 6. Per germline, CDR1 KGHSH and CDR2 LQKENI. The CDR3 sequence: CASSPPGGAKDEQFF. CDR3 DNA sequence: TGTGCCAGCTCACCACCCGGGGGGGCTAAAGATGAGCAGTTCTTC.

Regarding this clone: Other DNA sequences from this sample encode an identical CDR3 as well. The rearrangement uses TRBV5-1 and TRBJ2-5; 8 bases are shared with TRBD1. This CDR3 spans 15 amino acids. With V trimmed by 0 bases and J by 5 bases, 6 bases remained unmatched. CDR1 is SGHRS, CDR2 YFSETQ, per germline. The CDR3 nucleotides read TGCGCCAGCAGCTTGGGCTCAGGGGGCCGGGAGACCCAGTACTTC. This codes for CASSLGSGGRETQYF.

The chain combines TRBV28 with TRBJ2-7; 8 nucleotides align to TRBD1. Germline values: CDR1 MDHEN, CDR2 SYDVKM. The CDR3 is 15 residues long. The ends lost 3 bases at V and 5 bases at J; junction bases unmatched: 9. The CDR3 region has the DNA TGTGCCAGCAGTTTTTTCAGGGGGCGGGTACACGAGCAGTACTTC. The encoded protein is CASSFFRGRVHEQYF.

This sequence joins TRBV15 and TRBJ2-1; TRBD2 aligns across 10 bases. Germline CDR1 is LNHNV and CDR2 is YYDKDF (reference sequence). The CDR3 contains 15 residues. Trimming at V came to 1 base and at J to 8 bases, leaving 5 bases not matched to a gene. The CDR3 loop is CATSRASGGAYEQFF. In DNA form, the CDR3 reads TGTGCCACCAGCAGAGCCAGCGGGGGGGCCTATGAGCAGTTCTTC.

This chain connects TRBV2 to TRBJ2-3; 11 bases line up with TRBD2. CDR3 length: 17 residues. After removal of 6 bases from V and 4 bases from J, the junction contained 12 bases not matched to a gene. The germline V gene encodes CDR1 SNHLY and CDR2 FYNNEI. Here the CDR3 reads CASSTSGGHEVADTQYF. CDR3 sequence (DNA): TGTGCCAGCAGCACTAGCGGGGGCCATGAGGTTGCAGATACGCAGTATTTT.

This chain's CDR3 is CATSDRAGLGTDTQYF. CDR3 sequence (DNA): TGTGCCACCAGTGATCGAGCGGGTTTGGGCACAGATACGCAGTATTTT. The V call is TRBV24-1, the J call TRBJ2-3; tentative D call: TRBD2 (6 bases). Germline assignment: CDR1 KGHDR and CDR2 SFDVKD. Trimming removed 3 bases from V and 1 base from J, with 13 bases in between. The CDR3 is 16 residues long.

The chain employs TRBV5-4 and TRBJ2-1; TRBD2 matches at 13 bases. V lost 5 bases, J lost 0 bases, and 8 bases stayed unmatched. The CDR3 loop spans 18 amino acids. Looked up from germline, CDR1 is SGHNT and CDR2 is YYREEE (reference sequence). The CDR3, as DNA: TGTGCCAGCAGGTCGGGACTAGCGGGGATCAGCTCCTACAATGAGCAGTTCTTC. Translating gives CASRSGLAGISSYNEQFF.

V and J are TRBV6-5 and TRBJ2-2, with 11 nucleotides matching TRBD2. Germline V gene lookup returns CDR1 MNHEY and CDR2 SVGAGI. The CDR3 sequence is 15 residues long. V lost 6 bases and J lost 5; bases outside the gene matches: 5. CDR3 nucleotide sequence: TGTGCCAGCAGACCCCTAGCGGGGGGTACCGGGGAGCTGTTTTTT. Translation gives CASRPLAGGTGELFF.

The chain recombines TRBV5-6 with TRBJ1-6; 8 bases line up with TRBD1. Germline CDR1 is SGHDT and CDR2 is YYEEEE. V dropped 4 bases and J dropped 8; count of bases not matched to a gene: 8. The CDR3 loop spans 15 amino acids. Here the CDR3 DNA reads TGTGCCAGCAGCACAGACAGGGGTCGGCATTCACCCCTCCACTTT. The encoded protein is CASSTDRGRHSPLHF.

The chain has TRBV28 and TRBJ1-2, with 12 nucleotides matching TRBD1. J was trimmed by 8 bases and V by 5 bases; bases with no gene match: 6. Germline V lookup: CDR1 MDHEN, CDR2 SYDVKM. This CDR3 has 14 amino acids. CDR3 amino acids: CASSAGTGGFGYTF. DNA of the CDR3: TGTGCCAGCAGTGCTGGGACAGGGGGCTTCGGCTACACCTTC.

The CDR3 protein is CASSYSRGYTQYF. CDR3 in DNA: TGTGCCAGCAGTTACTCTAGGGGATATACGCAGTATTTT. The rearrangement links TRBV6-5 to TRBJ2-3; a possible D gene is TRBD1 (5 bases). V was trimmed by 0 bases and J by 7 bases, leaving 8 bases between them. Germline V gives CDR1 MNHEY, CDR2 SVGAGI. The CDR3 covers 13 residues.

The genes are TRBV21-1 and TRBJ1-5; the D segment call TRBD1 is taken from the table without a DNA check. TRBV21-1 is designated a pseudogene. This CDR3 is built from 14 residues. CDR3 sequence: CASSHRVVNQPQHF. DNA of the CDR3: TGTGCCAGCAGCCACAGGGTGGTCAATCAGCCCCAGCATTTT.

The CDR3 bases are TGTGCCAGCAGCCCATCCGTAGCGGGGGGGCCCCCAGATACGCAGTATTTT. It translates to CASSPSVAGGPPDTQYF. The J gene is TRBJ2-3, the V gene TRBV7-9; 11 bases match TRBD2. Germline V lookup: CDR1 SEHNR, CDR2 FQNEAQ (reference sequence). The CDR3 has 17 amino acids. After removal of 5 bases from V and 4 bases from J, the junction contained 11 bases not matched to a gene.

This sequence joins TRBV6-5 and TRBJ1-6; TRBD1 is a possible D gene (6 bases). The CDR3 covers 15 residues. Germline V lookup: CDR1 MNHEY, CDR2 SVGAGI. Trimming pared 2 bases from V and 10 bases from J, leaving 15 bases between. The CDR3 reads CASSYRGGLRSPLHF. CDR3 sequence (DNA): TGTGCCAGCAGTTACCGAGGGGGTCTGCGATCACCCCTCCACTTT.

This chain links TRBV7-9 with TRBJ2-3; 8 bases align to TRBD2. CDR3 length: 17 residues. CDR1 and CDR2 from the germline V gene are SEHNR and FQNEAQ (reference sequence). V lost 3 bases, J lost 3 bases, and 11 bases stayed unmatched. The DNA of the CDR3 is TGTGCCAGCAGCTTTATCGGGCGGGGGGAAAAAACAGATACGCAGTATTTT. Translated: CASSFIGRGEKTDTQYF.

In DNA form, the CDR3 reads TGCGCCAGCAGCCCGGACAGTAACTATGGCTACACCTTC. Its protein is CASSPDSNYGYTF. This rearrangement joins TRBV5-1 to TRBJ1-2; D is perhaps TRBD1 (6 bases). CDR1 and CDR2 (germline): SGHRS, YFSETQ. This CDR3 has 13 residues. V was trimmed by 4 bases and J by 1 base, leaving 8 bases between them.

The chain carries TRBV6-5 and TRBJ1-4, with 8 nucleotides matching TRBD1. Germline CDR1 and CDR2: MNHEY and SVGAGI. The CDR3 spans 14 residues. Losses at the gene ends were 8 bases for V and 5 bases for J; bases not matched to a gene: 7. The CDR3 sequence: CASSRTGKNEKLFF. The CDR3 coding sequence is TGTGCCAGCTCCAGGACAGGGAAGAATGAAAAACTGTTTTTT.

The chain carries TRBV2 and TRBJ1-1; D uncertain. The ends were cut back, 10 bases at V and 1 base at J, with 4 bases in the middle. Germline V gene lookup returns CDR1 SNHLY and CDR2 FYNNEI. The CDR3 is made up of 10 amino acids. The CDR3 bases are TGTGCCACAGGGAACACTGAAGCTTTCTTT. Protein: CATGNTEAFF.